A selection of T cell receptor beta chains follows, all from one sample in a study of blood T cells in healthy people across ages. One entry per CDR3 protein, called by TCRdb with MiXCR from the 5' RACE reads. Seen here are around 990,000 distinct CDR3 sequences, around two fifths observed once, and the top ten hold around 13%. The sequenced sample was blood. These receptors came from a man younger than 35 in good health. The CDR3 runs from the conserved cysteine through the conserved F or W. Fields, in order: J gene, V gene, clone size, D gene, CDR3 DNA, CDR3 protein. A D gene is named only where the DNA matches it firmly. The size entry is marked missing in some rows and otherwise reads once, few, many or a size class.

>TRBJ2-1|TRBV5-1|.|.
TGCGCCAGCAGCTACGGGACAAACAACAATGAGCAGTTCTTC
CASSYGTNNNEQFF
>TRBJ1-1|TRBV6-6|few|.
TGTGCCAGCAGTTACCCGTCCAGGGAGGGGACTGAAGCTTTCTTT
CASSYPSREGTEAFF
>TRBJ2-7|TRBV11-2|.|TRBD2
TGTGCCAGCAGCCCCGGACTAGCTGCGAATGAGCAGTACTTC
CASSPGLAANEQYF
>TRBJ1-1|TRBV29-1|few|.
TGCAGCGTTGTTCGGGTGAGAGACACTGAAGCTTTCTTT
CSVVRVRDTEAFF
>TRBJ1-2|TRBV14|few|.
TGTGCCAGCAGCCAAGATCAGGGAACATATGGCTACACCTTC
CASSQDQGTYGYTF
>TRBJ2-5|TRBV9|.|.
TGTGCCAGCAGCGGAGATCCGTTGCGGGCGACCCAGTACTTC
CASSGDPLRATQYF
>TRBJ2-1|TRBV20-1|.|.
TGCAGTGCTAGGTCCCACAGGCTGAATGAGTACAATGAGCAGTTCTTC
CSARSHRLNEYNEQFF
>TRBJ2-6|TRBV30|.|.
TGTGCCTGCGCATCGGGACTGACCTCGACTGGGGCCAACGTCCTGACTTTC
CACASGLTSTGANVLTF
>TRBJ2-7|TRBV20-1|.|TRBD2
TGCAGTGCCGAGCCAGCGGGGGGGCCGGAATCCTACAATGAGCAGTACTTC
CSAEPAGGPESYNEQYF
>TRBJ2-1|TRBV9|.|TRBD2
TGTGCCAGCAGCCCCCAGTTCACTAGCGGGTCCTACAATGAGCAGTTCTTC
CASSPQFTSGSYNEQFF
>TRBJ1-2|TRBV21-1|few|.
TGTGCCAGCAGCAAAGCCCGTTTTTACTATGGCTACACCTTC
CASSKARFYYGYTF
>TRBJ2-1|TRBV5-1|few|TRBD1
TGCGCCAGCAGCTTGGGAGAGGGGGCTAGTTACAATGAGCAGTTCTTC
CASSLGEGASYNEQFF
>TRBJ1-1|TRBV6-2/TRBV6-3|.|.
TGTGCCAGCAGTTACTCGATGTCGGGGTGGGGGGGCACTGAAGCTTTCTTT
CASSYSMSGWGGTEAFF
>TRBJ2-7|TRBV11-1|once|.
TGTGCCAGCAGCTTAGGGGTTAGTCAAGAGACCGAGTACTTC
CASSLGVSQETEYF
>TRBJ2-1|TRBV4-2|.|TRBD1
TGTGCCAGCAGCCTTACGGACAGGGGCTCCTACAATGAGCAGTTCTTC
CASSLTDRGSYNEQFF
>TRBJ1-6|TRBV27|.|TRBD1
TGTGCCAGCAGTCCTACAGGGGAGAAGAATTCACCCCTCCACTTT
CASSPTGEKNSPLHF
>TRBJ1-1|TRBV29-1|.|TRBD1
TGCAGCGTTGAAGTGGCAGGGGGCGGAACTGAAGCTTTCTTT
CSVEVAGGGTEAFF
>TRBJ1-6|TRBV13|.|.
TGTGCCAGCAGCAAAGATGGGGACATCAACAATTCACCCCTCCACTTT
CASSKDGDINNSPLHF
>TRBJ2-7|TRBV10-3|few|TRBD1
TGTGCCATCAGTGATCGAGACCGGGGACAGGGACCCTACGAGCAGTACTTC
CAISDRDRGQGPYEQYF
>TRBJ2-5|TRBV6-2/TRBV6-3|few|.
TGTGCCAGCAGTTATTGGAGGGAACAAGAGACCCAGTACTTC
CASSYWREQETQYF
>TRBJ1-5|TRBV9|.|.
TGTGCCAGCAGCGCGGACCAATATCAGCCCCAGCATTTT
CASSADQYQPQHF
>TRBJ2-7|TRBV20-1|few|.
TGCAGTGCTAGAGATTTCGGGCACAGCTCCTACGAGCAGTACTTC
CSARDFGHSSYEQYF
>TRBJ2-1|TRBV7-2|few|.
TGTGCCAGCAGCTTTATGGAAAGGTGTGAGCAGTTCTTC
CASSFMERCEQFF
>TRBJ1-4|TRBV2|few|.
TGTGCCAGCAGGGAACAGGGACCTAATGAAAAACTGTTTTTT
CASREQGPNEKLFF
>TRBJ2-1|TRBV6-5|few|TRBD1
TGTGCCAGCAGTTCGACAGGGAATAGTGTGGATGAGCAGTTCTTC
CASSSTGNSVDEQFF
>TRBJ1-2|TRBV12-3/TRBV12-4|few|.
TGTGCCAGCACACGGACAGCGAAAGGGTATGGCTACACCTTC
CASTRTAKGYGYTF
>TRBJ1-1|TRBV20-1|few|.
TGCAGTGCTAGACAGGAGAACACTGAAGCTTTCTTT
CSARQENTEAFF
>TRBJ2-5|TRBV20-1|.|TRBD1
TGCAGTGCTAGCCATGGGGACAGGGTGACCCATGAGCAGTACTTC
CSASHGDRVTHEQYF
>TRBJ2-2|TRBV7-3|.|TRBD2
TGTGCCAGCAGCGTTAGACTAGCGGGGGCTTCGAACACCGGGGAGCTGTTTTTT
CASSVRLAGASNTGELFF
>TRBJ2-1|TRBV7-8|.|.
TGTGCCAGCAGCGATGGAATCTCCTACAATGAGCAGTTCTTC
CASSDGISYNEQFF
>TRBJ1-2|TRBV2|few|.
TGTGCCAGCAGTGTATTTAGTAAAGGCTACACCTTC
CASSVFSKGYTF
>TRBJ2-3|TRBV12-3/TRBV12-4|few|TRBD1
TGTGCCAGCAGACCGGGACAGGCGGATACGCAGTATTTT
CASRPGQADTQYF
>TRBJ2-7|TRBV3-1|.|.
TGTGCCAGCGGAACCGTAGGACAGGGAGGGTACGAGCAGTACTTC
CASGTVGQGGYEQYF
>TRBJ2-3|TRBV27|few|.
TGTGCCAGCAGTTTATCGTTAGAGGGTACGCAGTATTTT
CASSLSLEGTQYF
>TRBJ1-1|TRBV5-5|.|.
TGTGCCAGCAGCTTGCGGACGACGGGCACTGGAGCTTTCTTT
CASSLRTTGTGAFF
>TRBJ2-7|TRBV7-2|.|TRBD1
TGTGCCAGCAGTTCCCGGACAGGGAACTACGAGCAGTACTTC
CASSSRTGNYEQYF
>TRBJ2-1|TRBV9|.|.
TGTGCCAGCAGCGGGAGTCTGCGAGGTGAGCAGTTCTTC
CASSGSLRGEQFF
>TRBJ2-3|TRBV6-5|few|.
TGTGCCAGCAGTTACACCCCGGGCAGCACAGATACGCAGTATTTT
CASSYTPGSTDTQYF
>TRBJ1-2|TRBV5-6|few|TRBD1
TGTGCCAGCAGCCGTGGGACAGGGGCAAACTATGGCTACACCTTC
CASSRGTGANYGYTF
>TRBJ2-1|TRBV27|.|.
TGTGCCAGCAACCAGGGGGGGAGCAATGAGCAGTTCTTC
CASNQGGSNEQFF
>TRBJ1-4|TRBV13|.|.
TGTGCCAGCAGCGCTACAGGGCTAGCGGCTAATGAAAAATTGTTTTTT
CASSATGLAANEKLFF
>TRBJ2-3|TRBV13|.|TRBD2
TGTGCCAGCAGCTTAGTCCCTAGCGGTAACACAGATACGCAGTATTTT
CASSLVPSGNTDTQYF
>TRBJ1-2|TRBV10-3|.|.
TGTGCCATCAGTGAGAGGGGCAACTATGGCTACACCTTC
CAISERGNYGYTF
>TRBJ2-5|TRBV6-1|few|.
TGTGCCAGCAGTGACCAGGGGAAAGAGACCCAGTACTTC
CASSDQGKETQYF
>TRBJ1-6|TRBV9|few|.
TGTGCCAGCAGCGTAGATGGGTCACCCCTCCACTTT
CASSVDGSPLHF